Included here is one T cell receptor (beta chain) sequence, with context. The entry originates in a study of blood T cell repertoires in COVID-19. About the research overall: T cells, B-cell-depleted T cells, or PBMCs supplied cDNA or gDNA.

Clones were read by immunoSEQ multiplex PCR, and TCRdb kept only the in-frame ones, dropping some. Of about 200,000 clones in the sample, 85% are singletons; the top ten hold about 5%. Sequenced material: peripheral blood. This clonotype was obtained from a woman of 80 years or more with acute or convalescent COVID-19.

The CDR3 region has the DNA TGTGCCAGCAGCAAAGACAACAAACACACCGGGGAGCTGTTTTTT. This gives the protein CASSKDNKHTGELFF. V is TRBV21-1 and J is TRBJ2-2; the table's D call, TRBD1, was not checked against the DNA. TRBV21-1 is a pseudogene locus. The length of the CDR3 is 15 residues.